The 10 T cell receptor beta chains below come from one sample, sequenced in a study of blood T cell repertoires in COVID-19. Sequencing was performed with immunoSEQ multiplex PCR; in TCRdb, only in-frame clones are kept and a portion is missing. Found here are about 470,000 clones, 75% to 90% of them singletons; the top ten hold 0.7%. Sequencing input: PBMCs or T cells enriched from blood (not recorded which). These receptors were obtained from a woman between 18 and 30 years old who had recovered from COVID-19.

The chain employs TRBV19 and TRBJ1-2; 7 bases align to TRBD1. Germline values: CDR1 LNHDA, CDR2 SQIVND (reference sequence). The ends lost 4 bases at V and 8 bases at J; junction bases unmatched: 10. CDR3 size: 14 residues. The DNA for the CDR3 is TGTGCCAGTAGTAGCTGGGGGACAGTCACAGGCTACACCTTC. Its translation: CASSSWGTVTGYTF.

This sequence joins TRBV2 and TRBJ2-7, with 9 bases fitting TRBD1. Losses at the gene ends were 6 bases for V and 0 bases for J; bases not matched to a gene: 3. The germline CDR1 and CDR2 sequences are SNHLY and FYNNEI. There are 14 residues in the CDR3. The chain's CDR3 is CASSRGQGSYEQYF. CDR3 sequence (DNA): TGTGCCAGCAGCCGGGGACAGGGCTCCTACGAGCAGTACTTC.

The chain carries TRBV6-1 and TRBJ2-1; 7 bases are shared with TRBD1. The CDR3 loop spans 15 amino acids. J gave up 6 bases and V 3 bases, and 8 bases lay outside the gene matches. Germline CDR1 and CDR2: MNHNS and SASEGT. The CDR3 here is CASSEPGQPINEQFF. CDR3 sequence (DNA): TGTGCCAGCAGTGAGCCGGGACAGCCTATCAATGAGCAGTTCTTC.

The chain has TRBV28 and TRBJ1-1, with TRBD1 matching over 8 bases. The germline V gene encodes CDR1 MDHEN and CDR2 SYDVKM. V lost 5 bases and J lost 3; bases outside the gene matches: 5. The length of the CDR3 is 14 residues. This CDR3 reads CASSRGQVDTEAFF. The CDR3 region has the DNA TGTGCCAGCAGTCGGGGACAGGTGGACACTGAAGCTTTCTTT. The entire variable domain, with the rest obtained from reference TRBV28 and TRBJ1-1, is as follows: DVKVTQSSRYLVKRTGEKVFLECVQDMDHENMFWYRQDPGLGLRLIYFSYDVKMKEKGDIPEGYSVSREKKERFSLILESASTNQTSMYLCASSRGQVDTEAFFGQGTRLTVV.

This clone was found once. This chain joins TRBV13 and TRBJ2-1; unclear D gene. Germline values: CDR1 PRHDT, CDR2 FYEKMQ (reference sequence). V shed 3 bases and J shed 10 bases, with 19 bases lying between them. The CDR3 loop spans 15 amino acids. The CDR3 DNA reads TGTGCCAGCAGCTTGAGCAGTACCGCGGCGAGGGAGCAGTTCTTC. It specifies CASSLSSTAAREQFF.

V usage is TRBV5-1 and J usage is TRBJ2-7, with TRBD2 as a possible D gene (6 bases). Germline lookup yields CDR1 SGHRS and CDR2 YFSETQ. V gave up 2 bases and J gave up 1 base, with 13 bases separating them. The CDR3 is 15 residues long. The CDR3 DNA sequence: TGCGCCAGCAGCTTCCAAGCGGGCGGATCCTACGAGCAGTACTTC. Protein product: CASSFQAGGSYEQYF.

The gene calls are TRBV28 and TRBJ1-1, with a tentative D call TRBD1 (6 bases). In germline, CDR1 is MDHEN, CDR2 SYDVKM. Deletions cut 10 bases from V and 3 bases from J, with 21 bases between. The CDR3 consists of 15 residues. CDR3 sequence reads: CAIQAWGGVYTEAFF. In DNA form, the CDR3 reads TGTGCCATCCAAGCATGGGGGGGCGTTTACACTGAAGCTTTCTTT.

The chain joins TRBV7-3 to TRBJ1-2; 7 bases are shared with TRBD1. Per the germline V gene, CDR1 is SGHTA and CDR2 is FQGTGA. CDR3 length equals 16 residues. V was clipped by 2 bases and J by 0 bases; unmatched bases: 6. The CDR3 DNA sequence: TGTGCCAGCAGCTTAGGTTACAGGGGATCTAACTATGGCTACACCTTC. Protein sequence: CASSLGYRGSNYGYTF.

J is TRBJ1-1 and V is TRBV2; D is uncertain. Germline V lookup: CDR1 SNHLY, CDR2 FYNNEI. The V and J ends lost 4 bases and 2 bases respectively, with 11 bases between them. The CDR3 is made up of 14 amino acids. In DNA, the CDR3 is TGTGCCAGCAGTGTAAAGGAGGAAAACACTGAAGCTTTCTTT. Translating it yields CASSVKEENTEAFF.

The chain joins TRBV7-2 to TRBJ2-2; maybe TRBD1 (5 bases). CDR3 length equals 13 residues. CDR1 and CDR2 (germline): SGHTA, FQGNSA. The V end was cut by 5 bases, the J end by 10 bases, with 14 bases between. The DNA for the CDR3 is TGTGCCAGCAGCCAAGGGCAGGGTGAGGAGCTGTTTTTT. Translation gives CASSQGQGEELFF.